The 8 T cell receptor beta chains below were found in one sample sequenced in a study of CD8+ T cells in alopecia areata. cDNA serving as the sequencing template came from extracted, reverse transcribed RNA. Here immunoSEQ multiplex PCR was the method, and the copy in TCRdb shows in-frame clones only, minus some. Of some 100,000 clones in the sample, about two fifths were seen once. Sequencing input: CD4+ T cells sorted from blood. The receptors here all came from a human donor with alopecia areata.

As DNA, the CDR3 is TGCAGCGTTGAAGCGGCCTCTAATCGTGAAGCTTTCTTT. Protein product: CSVEAASNREAFF. The chain carries TRBV29-1 and TRBJ1-1; D unclear. The CDR3 runs 13 residues. The germline gives CDR1 SQVTM, CDR2 ANQGSEA. Deletions cut 1 base from V and 7 bases from J, with 13 bases between.

The chain recombines TRBV2 with TRBJ1-1; D uncertain. The CDR3 has 11 residues. Germline V CDR1 and CDR2: SNHLY, FYNNEI. V was pared by 8 bases and J by 7 bases, with 11 bases between. The CDR3 nucleotides read TGTGCCAGCGGCCAGGTTGGTGAAGCTTTCTTT. Amino acids: CASGQVGEAFF.

This clone was recorded a few times. CDR3 residues: CSVEDPTGELFF. The CDR3 DNA reads TGCAGCGTTGAGGACCCCACCGGGGAGCTGTTTTTT. This chain uses TRBV29-1 with TRBJ2-2; D is ambiguous. Deletions cut 3 bases from V and 4 bases from J, with 6 bases between. CDR3 length equals 12 residues. Per the germline V gene, CDR1 is SQVTM and CDR2 is ANQGSEA.

The V call is TRBV29-1, the J call TRBJ2-7; D unresolved. Trimming took 4 bases from V and 2 from J, leaving 9 bases between them. Per germline, CDR1 SQVTM and CDR2 ANQGSEA. The CDR3 extends over 12 amino acids. The CDR3 bases are TGCAGCGTTGCTGACACACCCTACGAGCAGTACTTC. Translation gives CSVADTPYEQYF.

The V call is TRBV5-6, the J call TRBJ2-7, with D possibly matching TRBD2 (7 bases). The CDR3 is 13 amino acids. V was shortened by 0 bases and J by 5 bases, with 9 bases between the two germline ends. CDR1 SGHDT and CDR2 YYEEEE come from the germline V gene. CDR3 in amino acids: CASSLVGGDEQYF. The CDR3 DNA reads TGTGCCAGCAGCTTGGTAGGGGGGGACGAGCAGTACTTC. The entire variable domain, with the rest obtained from reference TRBV5-6 and TRBJ2-7, is as follows: DAGVTQSPTHLIKTRGQQVTLRCSPKSGHDTVSWYQQALGQGPQFIFQYYEEEERQRGNFPDRFSGHQFPNYSSELNVNALLLGDSALYLCASSLVGGDEQYFGPGTRLTVT.

The chain carries TRBV28 and TRBJ2-7; D gene unclear. Germline CDR1 reads MDHEN; CDR2 reads SYDVKM. V lost 4 bases, J lost 4 bases, and 14 bases lay in between. The CDR3 extends over 14 amino acids. The DNA of the CDR3 is TGTGCCAGCAGTTCCCAAATCACCGCGTACGAGCAGTACTTC. Translation gives CASSSQITAYEQYF.

This clone was seen more than once but under ten times. The rearrangement uses TRBV7-2 and TRBJ2-7; the D gene could be TRBD1 or TRBD2 (6 bases each). V gave up 0 bases and J gave up 7 bases, with 10 bases separating them. This CDR3 region has 13 residues. Germline loops: CDR1 SGHTA, CDR2 FQGNSA. The CDR3 nucleotides are TGTGCCAGCAGCTTAGCGGGGGGCCGGGAGCAGTACTTC. Residues: CASSLAGGREQYF.

The CDR3 coding sequence is TGTGCCAGCAGTTTATCCGGGTTCGCAAGGATTAAATACCAAGAGACCCAGTACTTC. It encodes CASSLSGFARIKYQETQYF. The V call is TRBV28, the J call TRBJ2-5; D is unclear. The CDR3 length is 19 residues. Between the trimmed V and J ends, which lost 1 base and 0 bases, there was a span of 21 bases. The germline V gene has CDR1 MDHEN and CDR2 SYDVKM. The full variable domain, in which reference TRBV28 and TRBJ2-5 provide the parts outside the CDR3, is DVKVTQSSRYLVKRTGEKVFLECVQDMDHENMFWYRQDPGLGLRLIYFSYDVKMKEKGDIPEGYSVSREKKERFSLILESASTNQTSMYLCASSLSGFARIKYQETQYFGPGTRLLVL.